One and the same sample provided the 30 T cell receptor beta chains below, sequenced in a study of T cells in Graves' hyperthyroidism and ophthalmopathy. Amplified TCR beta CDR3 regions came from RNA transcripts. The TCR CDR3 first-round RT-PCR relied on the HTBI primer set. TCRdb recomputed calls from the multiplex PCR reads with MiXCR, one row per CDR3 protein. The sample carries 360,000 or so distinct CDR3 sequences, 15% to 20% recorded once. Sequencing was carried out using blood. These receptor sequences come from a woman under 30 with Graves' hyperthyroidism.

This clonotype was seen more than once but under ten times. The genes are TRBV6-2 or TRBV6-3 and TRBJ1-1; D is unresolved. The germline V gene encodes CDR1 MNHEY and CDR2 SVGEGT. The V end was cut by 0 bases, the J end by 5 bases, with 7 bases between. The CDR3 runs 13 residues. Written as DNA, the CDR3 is TGTGCCAGCAGTTACTCAGGGAAGACTGAAGCTTTCTTT. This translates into CASSYSGKTEAFF.

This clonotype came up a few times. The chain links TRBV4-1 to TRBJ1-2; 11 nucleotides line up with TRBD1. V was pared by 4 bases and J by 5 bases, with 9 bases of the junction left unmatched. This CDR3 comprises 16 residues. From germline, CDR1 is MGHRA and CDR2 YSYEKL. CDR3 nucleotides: TGCGCCAGCAGCCCCAAAGGACAGGGGGCCGGGTATGGCTACACCTTC. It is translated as CASSPKGQGAGYGYTF.

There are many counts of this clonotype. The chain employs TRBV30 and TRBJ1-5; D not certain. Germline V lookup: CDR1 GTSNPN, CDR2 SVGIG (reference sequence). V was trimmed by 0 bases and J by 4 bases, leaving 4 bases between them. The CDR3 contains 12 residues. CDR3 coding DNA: TGTGCCTGGAGTGTACCGAATCAGCCCCAGCATTTT. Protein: CAWSVPNQPQHF.

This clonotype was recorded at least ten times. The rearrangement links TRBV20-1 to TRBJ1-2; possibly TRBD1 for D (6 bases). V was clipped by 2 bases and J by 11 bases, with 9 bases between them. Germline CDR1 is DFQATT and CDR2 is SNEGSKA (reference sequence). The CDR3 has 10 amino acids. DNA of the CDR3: TGCAGTGCTAGAAGACAGGCGTACACCTTC. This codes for CSARRQAYTF.

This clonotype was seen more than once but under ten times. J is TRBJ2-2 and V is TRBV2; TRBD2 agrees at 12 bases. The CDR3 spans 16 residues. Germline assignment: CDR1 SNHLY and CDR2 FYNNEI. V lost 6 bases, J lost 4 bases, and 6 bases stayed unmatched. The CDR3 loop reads CASRRGLAGVTGELFF. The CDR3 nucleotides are TGTGCCAGCAGGCGGGGACTAGCGGGCGTCACCGGGGAGCTGTTTTTT.

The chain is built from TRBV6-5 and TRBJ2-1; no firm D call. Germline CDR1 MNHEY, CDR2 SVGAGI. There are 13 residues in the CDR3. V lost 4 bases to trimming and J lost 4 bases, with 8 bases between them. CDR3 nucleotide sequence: TGTGCCAGCAGTTCACAGAGATACAATGAGCAGTTCTTC. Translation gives CASSSQRYNEQFF.

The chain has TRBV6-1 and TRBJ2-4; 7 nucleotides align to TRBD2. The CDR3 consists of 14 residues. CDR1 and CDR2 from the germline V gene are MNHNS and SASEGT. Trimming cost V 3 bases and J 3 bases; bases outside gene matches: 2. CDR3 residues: CASSDREGKNIQYF. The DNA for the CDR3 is TGTGCCAGCAGTGACAGGGAGGGCAAAAACATTCAGTACTTC.

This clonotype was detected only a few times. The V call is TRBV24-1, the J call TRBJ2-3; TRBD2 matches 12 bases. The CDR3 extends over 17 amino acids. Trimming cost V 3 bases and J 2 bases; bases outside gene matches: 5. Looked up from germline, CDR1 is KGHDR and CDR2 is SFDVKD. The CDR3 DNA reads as TGTGCCACCAGTGATGCACTAGCGGGGGGCTCCACAGATACGCAGTATTTT. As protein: CATSDALAGGSTDTQYF.

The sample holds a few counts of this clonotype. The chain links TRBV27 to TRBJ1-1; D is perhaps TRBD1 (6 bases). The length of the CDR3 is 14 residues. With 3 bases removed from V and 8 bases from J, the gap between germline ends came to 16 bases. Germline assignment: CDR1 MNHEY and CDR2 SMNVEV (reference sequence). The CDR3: CASSFLSAGAEAFF. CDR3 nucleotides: TGTGCCAGCAGTTTCCTCTCCGCGGGGGCGGAAGCTTTCTTT.

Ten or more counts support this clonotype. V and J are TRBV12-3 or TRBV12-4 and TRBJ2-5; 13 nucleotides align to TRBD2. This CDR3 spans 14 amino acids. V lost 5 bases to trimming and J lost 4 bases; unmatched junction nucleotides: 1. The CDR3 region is CASSTSGGGETQYF. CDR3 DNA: TGTGCCAGCAGTACTAGCGGGGGGGGAGAGACCCAGTACTTC.

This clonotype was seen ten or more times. DNA for the CDR3: TGCAGCGGACGGTCGGGCCACTATGGCTACACCTTC. Translated, it gives CSGRSGHYGYTF. The chain joins TRBV20-1 to TRBJ1-2; D not resolved. The CDR3 covers 12 residues. In germline, CDR1 is DFQATT, CDR2 SNEGSKA (reference sequence).

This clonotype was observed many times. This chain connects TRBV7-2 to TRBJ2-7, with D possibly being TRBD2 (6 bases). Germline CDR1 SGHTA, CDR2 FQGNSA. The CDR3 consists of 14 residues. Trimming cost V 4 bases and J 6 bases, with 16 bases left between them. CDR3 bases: TGTGCCAGCAGCTCATCTAGCGACTTTAGCGAGCAGTACTTC. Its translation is CASSSSSDFSEQYF.

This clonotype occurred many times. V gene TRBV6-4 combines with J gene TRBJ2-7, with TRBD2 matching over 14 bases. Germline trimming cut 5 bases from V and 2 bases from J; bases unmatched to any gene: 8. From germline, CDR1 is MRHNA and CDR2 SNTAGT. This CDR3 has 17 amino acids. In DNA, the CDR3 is TGTGCCAGCAGTCGACCCCCGGGACTAGCGGGGGCCTACGAGCAGTACTTC. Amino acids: CASSRPPGLAGAYEQYF.

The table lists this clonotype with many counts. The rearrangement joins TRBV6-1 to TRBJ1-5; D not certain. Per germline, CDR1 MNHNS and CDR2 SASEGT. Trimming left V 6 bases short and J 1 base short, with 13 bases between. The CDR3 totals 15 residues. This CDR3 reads CASRDLAWSNQPQHF. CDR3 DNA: TGTGCCAGCAGGGACCTTGCGTGGAGCAATCAGCCCCAGCATTTT.

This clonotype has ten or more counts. The CDR3 here is CASSPGVNVYGYTF. The CDR3 bases are TGTGCCAGCAGCCCGGGGGTAAATGTTTATGGCTACACCTTC. The chain links TRBV6-1 to TRBJ1-2; D is possibly TRBD1 (5 bases). Trimming stripped 6 bases from V and 5 bases from J, with 16 bases between. The germline gives CDR1 MNHNS, CDR2 SASEGT. The CDR3 covers 14 residues.

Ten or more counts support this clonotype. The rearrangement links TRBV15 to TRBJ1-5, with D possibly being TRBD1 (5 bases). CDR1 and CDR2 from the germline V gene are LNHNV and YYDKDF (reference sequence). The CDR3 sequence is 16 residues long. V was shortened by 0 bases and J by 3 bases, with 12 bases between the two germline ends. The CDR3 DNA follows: TGTGCCACCAGCAGAGATGGCACAGGCTCCAATCAGCCCCAGCATTTT. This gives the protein CATSRDGTGSNQPQHF.

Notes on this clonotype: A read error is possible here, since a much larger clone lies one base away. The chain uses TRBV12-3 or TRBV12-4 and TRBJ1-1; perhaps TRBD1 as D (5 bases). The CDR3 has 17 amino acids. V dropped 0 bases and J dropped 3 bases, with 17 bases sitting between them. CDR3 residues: CASSLAAGYGGDTEAFF. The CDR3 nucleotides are TGTGCCAGCAGTTTAGCTGCGGGGTACGGGGGTGACACTGAAGCTTTCTTT.

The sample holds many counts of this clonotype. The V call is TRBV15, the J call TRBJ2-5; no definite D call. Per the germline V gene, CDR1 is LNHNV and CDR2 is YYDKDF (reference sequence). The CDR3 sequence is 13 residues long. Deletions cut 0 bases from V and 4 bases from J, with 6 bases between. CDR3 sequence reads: CATSRDLRETQYF. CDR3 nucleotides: TGTGCCACCAGCAGAGATCTGAGAGAGACCCAGTACTTC.

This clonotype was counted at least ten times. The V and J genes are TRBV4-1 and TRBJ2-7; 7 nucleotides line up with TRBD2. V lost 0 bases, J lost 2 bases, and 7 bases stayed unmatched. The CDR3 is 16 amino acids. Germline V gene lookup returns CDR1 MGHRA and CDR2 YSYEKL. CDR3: CASSQEGGTPAYEQYF. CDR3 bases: TGCGCCAGCAGCCAAGAGGGGGGGACTCCAGCCTACGAGCAGTACTTC.

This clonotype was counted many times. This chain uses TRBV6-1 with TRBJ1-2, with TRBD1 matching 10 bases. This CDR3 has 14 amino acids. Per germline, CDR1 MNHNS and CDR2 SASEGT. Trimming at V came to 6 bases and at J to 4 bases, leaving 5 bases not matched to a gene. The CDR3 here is CASRRQGAGYGYTF. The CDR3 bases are TGTGCCAGCAGGCGACAGGGGGCGGGCTATGGCTACACCTTC.

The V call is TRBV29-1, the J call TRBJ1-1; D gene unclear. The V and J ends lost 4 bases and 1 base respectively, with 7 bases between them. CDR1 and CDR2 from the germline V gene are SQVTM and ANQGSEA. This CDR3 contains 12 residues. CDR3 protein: CSVGVQNTEAFF. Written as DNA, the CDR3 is TGCAGCGTTGGTGTTCAGAACACTGAAGCTTTCTTT.

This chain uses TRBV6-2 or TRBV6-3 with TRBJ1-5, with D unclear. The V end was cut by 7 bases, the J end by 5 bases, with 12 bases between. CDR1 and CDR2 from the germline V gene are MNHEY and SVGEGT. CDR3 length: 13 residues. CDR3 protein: CASNDEPDQPQHF. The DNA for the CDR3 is TGTGCCAGCAACGACGAACCCGATCAGCCCCAGCATTTT.

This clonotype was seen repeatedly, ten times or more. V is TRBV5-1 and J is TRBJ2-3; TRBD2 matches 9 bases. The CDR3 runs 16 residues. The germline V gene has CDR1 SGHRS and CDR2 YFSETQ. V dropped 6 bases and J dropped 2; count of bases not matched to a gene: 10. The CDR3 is CASKVVAGDPTDTQYF. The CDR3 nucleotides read TGCGCCAGCAAGGTGGTAGCGGGGGATCCCACAGATACGCAGTATTTT.

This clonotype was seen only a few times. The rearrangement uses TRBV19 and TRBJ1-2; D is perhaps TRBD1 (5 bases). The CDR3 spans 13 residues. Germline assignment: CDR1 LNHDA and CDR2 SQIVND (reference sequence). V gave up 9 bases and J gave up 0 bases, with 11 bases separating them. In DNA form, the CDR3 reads TGTGCCAGCAGTCGACAGACTAACTATGGCTACACCTTC. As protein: CASSRQTNYGYTF.

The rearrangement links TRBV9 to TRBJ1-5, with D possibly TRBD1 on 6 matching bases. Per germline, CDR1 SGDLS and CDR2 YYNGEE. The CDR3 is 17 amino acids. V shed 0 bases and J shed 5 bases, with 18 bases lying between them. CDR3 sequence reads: CASSVARTQGGDQPQHF. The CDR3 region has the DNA TGTGCCAGCAGCGTAGCTCGGACACAGGGAGGAGATCAGCCCCAGCATTTT.

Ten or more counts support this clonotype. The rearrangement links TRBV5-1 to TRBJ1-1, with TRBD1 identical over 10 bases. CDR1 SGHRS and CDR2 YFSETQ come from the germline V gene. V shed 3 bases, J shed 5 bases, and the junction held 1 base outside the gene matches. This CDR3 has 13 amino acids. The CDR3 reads CASSWDRGTEAFF. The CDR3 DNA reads TGCGCCAGCAGCTGGGACAGGGGAACTGAAGCTTTCTTT.

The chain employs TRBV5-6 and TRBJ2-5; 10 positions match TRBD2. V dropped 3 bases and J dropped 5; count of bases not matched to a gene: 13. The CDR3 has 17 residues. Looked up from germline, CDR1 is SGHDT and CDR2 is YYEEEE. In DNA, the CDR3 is TGTGCCAGCAGCTGGTCGCGGGAGCGGGGGGGCGTCGAGACCCAGTACTTC. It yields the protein CASSWSRERGGVETQYF. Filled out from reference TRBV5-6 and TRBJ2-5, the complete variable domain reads DAGVTQSPTHLIKTRGQQVTLRCSPKSGHDTVSWYQQALGQGPQFIFQYYEEEERQRGNFPDRFSGHQFPNYSSELNVNALLLGDSALYLCASSWSRERGGVETQYFGPGTRLLVL.

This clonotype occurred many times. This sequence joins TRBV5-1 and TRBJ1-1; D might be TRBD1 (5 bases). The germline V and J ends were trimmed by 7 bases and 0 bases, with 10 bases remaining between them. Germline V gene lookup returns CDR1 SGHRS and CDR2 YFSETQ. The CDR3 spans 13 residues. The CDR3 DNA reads TGCGCCAGCCGCAGGGTTATGAACACTGAAGCTTTCTTT. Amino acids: CASRRVMNTEAFF.

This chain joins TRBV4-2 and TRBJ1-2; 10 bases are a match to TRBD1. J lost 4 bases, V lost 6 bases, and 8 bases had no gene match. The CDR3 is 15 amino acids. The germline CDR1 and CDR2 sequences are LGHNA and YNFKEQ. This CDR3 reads CASRTGGASSYGYTF. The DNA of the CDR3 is TGTGCCAGCAGGACAGGGGGCGCTTCCTCCTATGGCTACACCTTC.

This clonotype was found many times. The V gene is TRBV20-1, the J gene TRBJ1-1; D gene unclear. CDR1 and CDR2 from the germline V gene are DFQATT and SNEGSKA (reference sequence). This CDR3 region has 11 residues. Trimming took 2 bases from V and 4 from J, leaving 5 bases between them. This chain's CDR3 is CSARPTTEAFF. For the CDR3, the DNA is TGCAGTGCTAGACCCACCACTGAAGCTTTCTTT.